This TCR beta chain was observed in a study of T cell repertoires in cytomegalovirus infection. Study context: CMV epitopes, recently identified HLA-C-restricted and well-studied HLA-B-restricted, were used.

In TCRdb, the reads were re-called with MiXCR into one record per CDR3 protein. The sample yields about 920,000 distinct CDR3 sequences, approximately 31% seen once. Trimming stripped 1 base from V and 0 bases from J, with 9 bases between. There are 15 residues in the CDR3. In germline, CDR1 is SEHNR, CDR2 FQNEAQ (reference sequence). This clonotype has just a few counts. Its target is unknown. Study-wide results and caveats: In two of eight donors, the top clonotype was HLA-C-restricted CMV-specific.

The sample was cultured CD8+ T cells from PBMCs, taken from culture after CMV antigen stimulation. This TCR derives from a human donor in good health (CMV status not recorded). Some clones in this sample may be carry-over from other donors' samples. This rearrangement joins TRBV7-9 to TRBJ1-1; TRBD1 is a possible D gene (5 bases). CDR3 in DNA: TGTGCCAGCAGCTTAGACGAGGGGATGAACACTGAAGCTTTCTTT. Protein sequence: CASSLDEGMNTEAFF.